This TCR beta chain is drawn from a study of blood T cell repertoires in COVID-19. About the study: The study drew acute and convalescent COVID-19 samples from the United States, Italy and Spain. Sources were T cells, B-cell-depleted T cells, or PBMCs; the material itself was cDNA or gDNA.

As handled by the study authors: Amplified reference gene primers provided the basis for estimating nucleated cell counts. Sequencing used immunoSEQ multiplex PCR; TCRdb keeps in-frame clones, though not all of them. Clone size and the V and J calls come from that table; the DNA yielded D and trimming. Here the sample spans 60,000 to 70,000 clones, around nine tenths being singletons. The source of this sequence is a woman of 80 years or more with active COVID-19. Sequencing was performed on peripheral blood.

CDR3 sequence: CASSLGGTGLADTQYF. CDR3 DNA sequence: TGTGCCAGCAGCTTAGGAGGTACAGGGTTGGCAGATACGCAGTATTTT. This chain connects TRBV7-2 to TRBJ2-3; a possible D gene is TRBD1 (6 bases). This CDR3 region has 16 residues. The V gene's germline CDR1 is SGHTA and CDR2 FQGNSA. V lost 1 base and J 4 bases, leaving 15 bases between the germline ends.